The next 21 T cell receptor beta chains were all read from a single sample in a study of control samples from healthy donors and cancer patients. Repertoires were generated with immunoSEQ multiplex PCR, while TCRdb's copy carries only in-frame clones and drops some. This sample has 150,000 or so clones, with roughly 94% found just once. Sequencing input: PBMCs. The receptor set was obtained from a man aged 55 to 70 with colorectal cancer.

The chain carries TRBV30 and TRBJ2-3; D may be TRBD2 (5 bases). CDR1 and CDR2 from the germline V gene are GTSNPN and SVGIG (reference sequence). The CDR3 is 13 residues long. V dropped 2 bases and J dropped 6 bases, with 12 bases sitting between them. For the CDR3, the DNA is TGTGCCTGGAGTCGGCGGTGGGAGGATACGCAGTATTTT. Its translation is CAWSRRWEDTQYF.

V and J are TRBV28 and TRBJ2-7; D is perhaps TRBD2 (6 bases). The V end lost 1 base, the J end lost 3 bases, and 7 bases lay between the germline ends. The CDR3 has 13 amino acids. CDR1 and CDR2 from the germline V gene are MDHEN and SYDVKM. The chain's CDR3 is CASSLSGVYEQYF. DNA of the CDR3: TGTGCCAGCAGTTTATCGGGGGTCTACGAGCAGTACTTC.

The CDR3 DNA is TGTGCCAGCAACCCCATGGGGACAGGGAATGATGGCTACACCTTC. Its translation: CASNPMGTGNDGYTF. The chain links TRBV6-5 to TRBJ1-2; 9 positions agree with TRBD1. With V trimmed by 7 bases and J by 6 bases, 12 bases remained unmatched. The CDR3 sequence is 15 residues long. Germline-derived CDR1 and CDR2 are MNHEY and SVGAGI.

The J gene is TRBJ2-5, the V gene TRBV12-3 or TRBV12-4; 7 nucleotides match TRBD2. The CDR3 sequence is 13 residues long. With 7 bases clipped from V and 4 bases from J, the junction kept 6 bases outside the gene matches. The CDR3 bases are TGTGCCAGCACCCCTAGCGGTCGAGAGACCCAGTACTTC. Translation: CASTPSGRETQYF.

This clone turned up a few times. CDR3 region: CAASRGVGQPQHF. DNA for the CDR3: TGTGCCGCCTCCCGGGGGGTCGGACAGCCCCAGCATTTT. The chain couples TRBV6-5 to TRBJ1-5, with TRBD1 as a possible D gene (5 bases). This CDR3 has 13 amino acids. The V and J ends lost 11 bases and 7 bases respectively, with 18 bases between them. Germline CDR1 and CDR2: MNHEY and SVGAGI.

The genes are TRBV30 and TRBJ1-6, with D maybe TRBD1 (5 bases). V gave up 5 bases and J gave up 4 bases, with 6 bases separating them. CDR3 size: 12 residues. CDR1 is GTSNPN, CDR2 SVGIG, per germline (reference sequence). CDR3 sequence: CAWDSYNSPLHF. CDR3 nucleotide sequence: TGTGCCTGGGACAGTTATAATTCACCCCTCCACTTT.

This clone showed up just once. The genes are TRBV6-2 or TRBV6-3 and TRBJ2-3; D call uncertain. V was pared by 2 bases and J by 2 bases, with 5 bases between. From germline, CDR1 is MNHEY and CDR2 SVGEGT. The CDR3 spans 13 residues. This CDR3 is CASSYGYTDTQYF. For the CDR3, the DNA is TGTGCCAGCAGTTACGGCTACACAGATACGCAGTATTTT.

The J gene is TRBJ2-1, the V gene TRBV5-4; 9 bases match TRBD2. V lost 4 bases and J lost 0; bases outside the gene matches: 8. The CDR3 has 17 residues. Germline CDR1 reads SGHNT; CDR2 reads YYREEE (reference sequence). The CDR3 coding sequence is TGTGCCAGCAGCGAGTCCGGGACTAGCCTCTCCTACAATGAGCAGTTCTTC. Its translation is CASSESGTSLSYNEQFF.

The V gene is TRBV11-3, the J gene TRBJ2-7; 10 bases line up with TRBD2. The CDR3 sequence is 15 residues long. Germline V gives CDR1 SGHNT, CDR2 YENEEA. V dropped 5 bases and J dropped 2; count of bases not matched to a gene: 6. DNA of the CDR3: TGTGCCAGCAGCATTAGCGGGGGGCCGACCTACGAGCAGTACTTC. Translated, it gives CASSISGGPTYEQYF. Looking up the rest from reference TRBV11-3 and TRBJ2-7 gives the full variable domain: EAGVVQSPRYKIIEKKQPVAFWCNPISGHNTLYWYLQNLGQGPELLIRYENEEAVDDSQLPKDRFSAERLKGVDSTLKIQPAELGDSAVYLCASSISGGPTYEQYFGPGTRLTVT.

V usage is TRBV29-1 and J usage is TRBJ1-2; 12 bases fit TRBD1. This CDR3 is built from 13 residues. The germline CDR1 and CDR2 sequences are SQVTM and ANQGSEA. J gave up 4 bases and V 7 bases, and 4 bases lay outside the gene matches. DNA for the CDR3: TGCAGCGCAGGGACAGGGGGCACCTATGGCTACACCTTC. Its translation is CSAGTGGTYGYTF.

About this clone: This same CDR3 is encoded by further DNA sequences in the sample. The CDR3 here is CASRPDLNYGYTF. As DNA, the CDR3 is TGTGCCAGCAGACCGGACCTTAACTATGGCTACACCTTC. The V and J genes are TRBV7-9 and TRBJ1-2, with D hard to call. Per the germline V gene, CDR1 is SEHNR and CDR2 is FQNEAQ (reference sequence). CDR3 length equals 13 residues. V was cut by 6 bases and J by 1 base, with 9 bases left in between.

This sequence joins TRBV6-5 and TRBJ2-6; the D gene is possibly TRBD1 (6 bases). V was shortened by 0 bases and J by 3 bases, with 6 bases between the two germline ends. In germline, CDR1 is MNHEY, CDR2 SVGAGI. The CDR3 contains 15 residues. The CDR3 loop is CASSYSGGGANVLTF. CDR3 sequence (DNA): TGTGCCAGCAGTTACTCAGGGGGTGGGGCCAACGTCCTGACTTTC.

J is TRBJ1-1 and V is TRBV3-1 (or the pseudogene TRBV3-2); 9 bases are shared with TRBD1. V dropped 2 bases and J dropped 6; count of bases not matched to a gene: 7. CDR3 length equals 15 residues. CDR1 and CDR2 (germline): LGHDT, YNNKEL (reference sequence). CDR3 amino acids: CASSQPTDRGAEAFF. The CDR3 DNA reads TGTGCCAGCAGCCAACCGACGGACAGGGGAGCTGAAGCTTTCTTT.

V is TRBV4-3 and J is TRBJ1-1; D is undetermined. The CDR3 loop spans 14 amino acids. The germline V gene encodes CDR1 LGHNA and CDR2 YSLEER. V lost 0 bases and J 4 bases, leaving 9 bases between the germline ends. CDR3 sequence reads: CASSQERRFTEAFF. Written as DNA, the CDR3 is TGCGCCAGCAGCCAAGAACGCCGCTTCACTGAAGCTTTCTTT.

V usage is TRBV21-1 and J usage is TRBJ1-3; whether TRBD1, the table's D call, matches the DNA was not checked. TRBV21-1 represents a pseudogene. The length of the CDR3 is 15 residues. CDR3 sequence: CASSKLSVSGNTIYF. The CDR3 DNA sequence: TGTGCCAGCAGCAAATTATCAGTCTCTGGAAACACCATATATTTT.

The rearrangement links TRBV9 to TRBJ2-2; 8 nucleotides line up with TRBD1. Germline loops: CDR1 SGDLS, CDR2 YYNGEE. J was trimmed by 0 bases and V by 2 bases; bases with no gene match: 3. The CDR3 covers 16 residues. For the CDR3, the DNA is TGTGCCAGCAGCGTGACGGGACAGGCGAACACCGGGGAGCTGTTTTTT. This sequence encodes CASSVTGQANTGELFF. Looking up the rest from reference TRBV9 and TRBJ2-2 gives the full variable domain: DSGVTQTPKHLITATGQRVTLRCSPRSGDLSVYWYQQSLDQGLQFLIQYYNGEERAKGNILERFSAQQFPDLHSELNLSSLELGDSALYFCASSVTGQANTGELFFGEGSRLTVL.

The chain recombines TRBV19 with TRBJ1-5; 8 nucleotides align to TRBD1. Germline values: CDR1 LNHDA, CDR2 SQIVND (reference sequence). The CDR3 contains 17 residues. Unmatched junction bases numbered 9, after V lost 3 bases and J lost 2 bases. The CDR3 DNA sequence: TGTGCCAGTAGTATTTTCTCCTCGGACAGGGGCAATCAGCCCCAGCATTTT. This translates into CASSIFSSDRGNQPQHF.

CDR3 amino acids: CATSSTSRDRAYEQYF. The CDR3 coding sequence is TGTGCCACCAGCAGCACTTCCCGGGACAGAGCCTACGAGCAGTACTTC. This chain links TRBV15 with TRBJ2-7; TRBD1 agrees at 7 bases. J was trimmed by 2 bases and V by 3 bases; bases with no gene match: 10. The CDR3 has 16 residues. Germline V gene data show CDR1 as LNHNV and CDR2 as YYDKDF (reference sequence). Full variable domain (rest looked up from reference TRBV15 and TRBJ2-7): DAMVIQNPRYQVTQFGKPVTLSCSQTLNHNVMYWYQQKSSQAPKLLFHYYDKDFNNEADTPDNFQSRRPNTSFCFLDIRSPGLGDTAMYLCATSSTSRDRAYEQYFGPGTRLTVT.

The V and J genes are TRBV9 and TRBJ1-4; perhaps TRBD1 as D (6 bases). The CDR3 totals 15 residues. V was shortened by 0 bases and J by 3 bases, with 9 bases between the two germline ends. The germline V gene has CDR1 SGDLS and CDR2 YYNGEE. CDR3: CASSVEGGPNEKLFF. The CDR3 DNA reads TGTGCCAGCAGCGTAGAGGGGGGCCCTAATGAAAAACTGTTTTTT.

CDR3 loop: CASRTGGLYGYTF. CDR3 nucleotide sequence: TGTGCCAGCCGTACAGGTGGTCTCTATGGCTACACCTTC. The chain carries TRBV6-5 and TRBJ1-2, with a weak D call TRBD1 (5 bases). The V end lost 8 bases, the J end lost 4 bases, and 14 bases lay between the germline ends. Germline V CDR1 and CDR2: MNHEY, SVGAGI. The CDR3 runs 13 residues.

This clone showed up just once. This chain connects TRBV18 to TRBJ1-2; D gene ambiguous. Per germline, CDR1 KGHSH and CDR2 LQKENI. This CDR3 is 12 amino acids long. V lost 2 bases and J 8 bases, leaving 9 bases between the germline ends. The CDR3 sequence is CASSPTVGGYTF. CDR3 bases: TGTGCCAGCTCACCAACAGTGGGCGGCTACACCTTC.